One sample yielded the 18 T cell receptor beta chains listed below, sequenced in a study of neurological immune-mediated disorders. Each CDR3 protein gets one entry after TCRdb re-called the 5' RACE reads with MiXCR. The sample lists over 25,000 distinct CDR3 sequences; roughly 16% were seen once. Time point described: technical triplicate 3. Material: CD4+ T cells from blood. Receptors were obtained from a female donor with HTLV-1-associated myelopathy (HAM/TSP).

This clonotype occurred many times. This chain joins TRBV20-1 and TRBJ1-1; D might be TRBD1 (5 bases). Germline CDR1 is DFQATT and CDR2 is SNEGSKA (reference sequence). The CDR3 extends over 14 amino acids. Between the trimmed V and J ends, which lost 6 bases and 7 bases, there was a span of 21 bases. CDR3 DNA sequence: TGCAGTGCACCCTGGGGGGGGGTAAGGGGTGAAGCTTTCTTT. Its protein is CSAPWGGVRGEAFF.

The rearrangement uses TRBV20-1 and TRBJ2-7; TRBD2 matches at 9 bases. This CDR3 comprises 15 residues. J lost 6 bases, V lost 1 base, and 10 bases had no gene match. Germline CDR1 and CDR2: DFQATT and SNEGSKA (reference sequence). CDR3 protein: CSARGLAESWSEQYF. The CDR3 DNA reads TGCAGTGCTAGAGGACTAGCGGAATCCTGGAGCGAGCAGTACTTC.

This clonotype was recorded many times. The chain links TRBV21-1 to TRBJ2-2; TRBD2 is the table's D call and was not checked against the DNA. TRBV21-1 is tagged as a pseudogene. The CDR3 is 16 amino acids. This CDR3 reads CASSKPRREDTGELFF. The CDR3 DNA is TGTGCCAGCAGCAAACCCCGCAGGGAGGACACCGGGGAGCTGTTTTTT.

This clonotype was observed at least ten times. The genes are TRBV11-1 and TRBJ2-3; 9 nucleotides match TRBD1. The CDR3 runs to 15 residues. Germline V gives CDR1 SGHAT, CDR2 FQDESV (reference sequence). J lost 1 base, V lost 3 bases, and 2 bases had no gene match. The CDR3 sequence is CASSLTGGGTDTQYF. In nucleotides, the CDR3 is TGTGCCAGCAGCTTGACAGGGGGTGGCACAGATACGCAGTATTTT.

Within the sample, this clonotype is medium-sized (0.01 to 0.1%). CDR3 protein: CASSPSGETQYF. In nucleotides, the CDR3 is TGTGCCAGCAGCCCTAGCGGGGAGACCCAGTACTTC. The rearrangement joins TRBV3-1 to TRBJ2-5, with TRBD2 matching over 8 bases. Germline values: CDR1 LGHDT, CDR2 YNNKEL (reference sequence). With 4 bases clipped from V and 5 bases from J, the junction kept 0 bases outside the gene matches. This CDR3 has 12 amino acids.

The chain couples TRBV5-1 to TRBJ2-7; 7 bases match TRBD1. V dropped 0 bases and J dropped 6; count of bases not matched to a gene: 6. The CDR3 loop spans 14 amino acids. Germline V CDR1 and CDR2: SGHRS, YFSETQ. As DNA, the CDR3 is TGCGCCAGCAGCTTGGGACAGGGCTTCGGCGAGCAGTACTTC. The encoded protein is CASSLGQGFGEQYF.

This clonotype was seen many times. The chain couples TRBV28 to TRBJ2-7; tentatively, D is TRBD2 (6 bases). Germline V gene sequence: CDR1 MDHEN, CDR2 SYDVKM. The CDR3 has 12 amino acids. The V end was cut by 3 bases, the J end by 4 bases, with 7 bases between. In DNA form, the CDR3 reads TGTGCCAGCAGTTTGGAGGGGTACGAGCAGTACTTC. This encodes CASSLEGYEQYF.

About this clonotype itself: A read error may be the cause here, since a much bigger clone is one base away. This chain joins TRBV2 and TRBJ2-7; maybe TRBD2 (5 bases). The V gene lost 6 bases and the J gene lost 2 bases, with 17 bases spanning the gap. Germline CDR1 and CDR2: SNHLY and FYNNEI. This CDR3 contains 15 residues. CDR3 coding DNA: TGTGCCAGCAGAGCTAATAGACTAACGCCCTACGAGCAGTACTTC. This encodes CASRANRLTPYEQYF.

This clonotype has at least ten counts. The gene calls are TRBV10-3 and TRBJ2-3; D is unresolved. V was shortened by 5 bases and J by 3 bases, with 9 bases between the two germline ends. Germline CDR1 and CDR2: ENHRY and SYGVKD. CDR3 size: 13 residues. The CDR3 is CAISPAETDTQYF. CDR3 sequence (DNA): TGTGCCATCAGTCCGGCAGAAACAGATACGCAGTATTTT.

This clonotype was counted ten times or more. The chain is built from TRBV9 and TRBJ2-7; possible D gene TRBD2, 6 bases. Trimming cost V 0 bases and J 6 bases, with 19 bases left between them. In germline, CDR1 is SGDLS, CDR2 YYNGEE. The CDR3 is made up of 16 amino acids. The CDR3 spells CASSVAATRESGEQYF. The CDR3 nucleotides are TGTGCCAGCAGCGTAGCTGCGACTAGGGAAAGCGGCGAGCAGTACTTC.

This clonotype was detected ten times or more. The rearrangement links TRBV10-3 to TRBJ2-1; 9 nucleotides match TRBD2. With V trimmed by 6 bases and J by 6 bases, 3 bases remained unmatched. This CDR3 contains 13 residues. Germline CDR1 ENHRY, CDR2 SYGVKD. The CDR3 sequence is CAISGTSSNEQFF. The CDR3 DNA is TGTGCCATCAGCGGGACTAGCTCCAATGAGCAGTTCTTC.

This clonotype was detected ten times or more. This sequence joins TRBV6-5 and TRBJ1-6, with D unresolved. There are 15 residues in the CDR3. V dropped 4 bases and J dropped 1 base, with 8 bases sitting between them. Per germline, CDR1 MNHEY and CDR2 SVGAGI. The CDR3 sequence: CASSSGGSYNSPLHF. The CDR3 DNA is TGTGCCAGCAGTTCTGGAGGATCCTATAATTCACCCCTCCACTTT.

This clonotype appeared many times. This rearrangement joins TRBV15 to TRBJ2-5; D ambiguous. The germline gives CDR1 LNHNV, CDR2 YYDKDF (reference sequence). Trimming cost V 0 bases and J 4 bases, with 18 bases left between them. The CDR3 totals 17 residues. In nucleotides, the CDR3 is TGTGCCACCAGCAGAGATCTATGGGGTCCGAAGGGAGAGACCCAGTACTTC. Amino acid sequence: CATSRDLWGPKGETQYF.

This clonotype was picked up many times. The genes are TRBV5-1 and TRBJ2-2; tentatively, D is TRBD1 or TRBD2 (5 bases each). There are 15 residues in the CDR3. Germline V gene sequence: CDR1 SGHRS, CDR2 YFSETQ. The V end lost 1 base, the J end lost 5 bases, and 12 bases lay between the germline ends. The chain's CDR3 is CASSLSGEGTGELFF. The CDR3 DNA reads TGCGCCAGCAGCTTGTCTGGCGAGGGGACCGGGGAGCTGTTTTTT.

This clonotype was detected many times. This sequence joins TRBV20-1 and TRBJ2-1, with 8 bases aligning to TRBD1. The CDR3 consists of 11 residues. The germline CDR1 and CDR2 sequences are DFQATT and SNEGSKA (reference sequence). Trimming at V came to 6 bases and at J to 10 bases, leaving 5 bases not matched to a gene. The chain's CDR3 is CSARQGTEQFF. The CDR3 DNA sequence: TGCAGTGCGAGACAGGGGACGGAGCAGTTCTTC.

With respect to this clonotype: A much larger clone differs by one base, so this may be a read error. The CDR3 DNA follows: TGCAGTGCCGGGGGGGGTGGGGCAGCGCGCAGTGTGGGTCTGCAGTATTTT. Residues: CSAGGGGAARSVGLQYF. The chain carries TRBV20-1 and TRBJ2-3; TRBD2 matches at 8 bases. The CDR3 spans 17 residues. Germline-derived CDR1 and CDR2 are DFQATT and SNEGSKA (reference sequence). Trimming cost V 6 bases and J 11 bases; bases outside gene matches: 25.

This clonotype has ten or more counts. CDR3 nucleotide sequence: TGTGCCAGCAGTCAAGGGGAAGAGACCCAGTACTTC. Translated, it gives CASSQGEETQYF. The chain carries TRBV2 and TRBJ2-5; a possible D gene is TRBD1 (5 bases). Germline lookup yields CDR1 SNHLY and CDR2 FYNNEI. The CDR3 sequence is 12 residues long. Trimming cost V 5 bases and J 3 bases, with 7 bases left between them.

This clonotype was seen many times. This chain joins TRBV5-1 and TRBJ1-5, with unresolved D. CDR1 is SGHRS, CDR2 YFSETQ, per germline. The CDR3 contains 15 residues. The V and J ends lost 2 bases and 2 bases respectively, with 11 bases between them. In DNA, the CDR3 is TGCGCCAGCAGCTTAGGACCTAGCGGCAATCAGCCCCAGCATTTT. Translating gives CASSLGPSGNQPQHF.